This TCR beta chain was captured in a study of naive and memory T cell subsets. General observations from the study: From naive to CM, EM and EMRA, diversity decreased and Gini increased.

V lost 8 bases, J lost 0 bases, and 10 bases lay in between. This CDR3 region has 15 residues. Germline V gene sequence: CDR1 KGHDR, CDR2 SFDVKD. Ten or more counts support this clonotype. Its target is unknown. Two oligonucleotides, mixed equimolar, formed the beta constant-region primer covering TRBC1 and TRBC2. TCRdb used MiXCR to reprocess the UMI-ligation and nested PCR reads, holding one entry per CDR3 protein. The sample includes approximately 89,000 distinct CDR3 sequences, 7% to 8% of them seen just once. The clonotype was recovered from a human donor in good health. Sequencing was performed on central memory CD4+ T cells from blood. The rearrangement uses TRBV24-1 and TRBJ2-6; D gene unclear. Here the CDR3 reads CATMDPHSGANVLTF. The CDR3 coding sequence is TGTGCCACCATGGACCCCCACTCTGGGGCCAACGTCCTGACTTTC.